The entry that follows covers one TCR beta chain sequence. This clonotype was recorded many times. Its antigen is still unknown. Base-call qualities are not available, and no considerably larger clone is one nucleotide away. This specimen comes from a study of T-cell reconstitution after alpha-beta-depleted transplantation in children listed by TCRdb under 2016. Background on the whole study: The study quantitatively tracked T-cell immune reconstitution after TCRalphabeta/CD19-depleted allogeneic hematopoietic cell transplantation in children using TCR repertoire profiling. What the study reported, not specific to this receptor: Apparently early alphabetaT-cell count recovery about two months after transplant reportedly relied on only several hundred rapidly expanded clones derived from non-depleted graft cells. The frequencies of hyperexpanded clones fell over the following months, and after one year, T-cell counts and TCRbeta diversity were mostly attributed to newly produced T cells. In some patients, the high TCRbeta diversity seen at day 60 was put down to recipient T cells and intrathymic progenitors that had survived conditioning.

Library preparation employed PCR. For sequencing, an Illumina HiSeq 2500 was employed. To normalize quantification of the TCRbeta repertoire, the TCR libraries were built with molecular barcoding that relied on unique molecular identifiers. TCRdb ran its own pipeline on the public reads, namely fastp trimming at Q25 and MiXCR clone calling, and kept in-frame beta chains. Entries are consolidated by CDR3 protein sequence, retaining the most common genes and DNA. For this sample the table gives hundreds of thousands of distinct CDR3 sequences, of which around 13% were detected only once. 0.79% of the sample belongs to the ten largest clones. The sample's treatment or condition label, in plain terms: allogeneic hematopoietic cell transplantation with graft depleted of TCRalphabeta T cells and CD19 B cells. TCRalphabeta/CD19-depleted allogeneic hematopoietic cell grafts were given to the transplant recipients, all of whom were children.

CDR1 and CDR2, looked up from the germline V gene, are KGHSH and LQKENI. Relative to germline, V is 1 base shorter and J is 2 bases shorter, with 5 bases between their ends. The CDR3 numbers 14 residues from cysteine through phenylalanine. The sequence is cut down to CDR3 DNA, 42 bases in frame from base 1. The sequences come from PBMCs, collected before TCRalphabeta/CD19-depleted stem cell transplant. The TCR was taken from a girl aged 2-15 years with congenital amegakaryocytic thrombocytopenia, due to receive a stem cell transplant. The rearrangement combines TRBV18 with TRBJ2-2, with the identity of the D gene unclear. The CDR3 reads as follows: CASSPLANTGELFF. The sequenced DNA: TGTGCCAGCTCACCACTGGCTAACACCGGGGAGCTGTTTTTT.